The 29 T cell receptor beta chains below were found in one sample sequenced in a study of T cell responses to AZD1222 COVID-19 vaccine. The table came from immunoSEQ multiplex PCR; TCRdb's copy has only in-frame clones and leaves some out. This sample yields about 86,000 clones, of which 60% to 80% are seen a single time; 20% to 25% belongs to the top ten. The starting material was peripheral blood, obtained on day 0 of AZD1222 vaccination. The receptors originated from an adult in good health.

The chain recombines TRBV4-3 with TRBJ2-1; D perhaps matches TRBD1 (5 bases). This CDR3 is built from 14 residues. V was cut by 4 bases and J by 3 bases, with 10 bases left in between. Germline-derived CDR1 and CDR2 are LGHNA and YSLEER. CDR3 nucleotides: TGCGCCAGCAGCCCGGACACCTACTACAATGAGCAGTTCTTC. Encoded protein: CASSPDTYYNEQFF.

This chain connects TRBV18 to TRBJ2-7; 9 bases are a match to TRBD2. From germline, CDR1 is KGHSH and CDR2 LQKENI. CDR3 length: 16 amino acids. The V segment lost 3 bases and the J segment 1 base; nucleotides outside the gene matches: 7. In DNA, the CDR3 is TGTGCCAGCTCACCCTCACTAGCGGGCGCATCCTACGAGCAGTACTTC. Protein: CASSPSLAGASYEQYF.

This clone has a single count. The chain joins TRBV7-9 to TRBJ2-3; 8 bases line up with TRBD1. V dropped 10 bases and J dropped 2; count of bases not matched to a gene: 11. This CDR3 is 15 amino acids long. CDR1 is SEHNR, CDR2 FQNEAQ, per germline (reference sequence). For the CDR3, the DNA is TGTGCCATCCCCAGGACAGGGCCAACCACAGATACGCAGTATTTT. Translated: CAIPRTGPTTDTQYF.

The chain couples TRBV19 to TRBJ1-6; D remains ambiguous. The CDR3 is 16 amino acids. Looked up from germline, CDR1 is LNHDA and CDR2 is SQIVND (reference sequence). The ends were cut back, 4 bases at V and 4 bases at J, with 14 bases in the middle. The CDR3 is CASSNALDGYNSPLHF. The CDR3 nucleotides read TGTGCCAGTAGTAACGCTCTAGACGGGTATAATTCACCCCTCCACTTT.

The genes are TRBV18 and TRBJ1-5, with D possibly matching TRBD1 (5 bases). Germline V gene data show CDR1 as KGHSH and CDR2 as LQKENI. This CDR3 has 12 amino acids. V lost 1 base, J lost 9 bases, and 7 bases lay in between. This chain's CDR3 is CASSPRGGPQHF. The CDR3 nucleotides read TGTGCCAGCTCACCACGTGGGGGGCCCCAGCATTTT.

The genes are TRBV7-9 and TRBJ2-1; TRBD2 aligns across 8 bases. The germline gives CDR1 SEHNR, CDR2 FQNEAQ (reference sequence). The CDR3 length is 14 residues. V shed 5 bases, J shed 4 bases, and the junction held 4 bases outside the gene matches. DNA for the CDR3: TGTGCCAGCAGCCCCACTAGCGGTTACAATGAGCAGTTCTTC. Its translation: CASSPTSGYNEQFF.

CDR3 protein: CASSSEGAGEDEQFF. The CDR3 bases are TGTGCCAGCAGTTCCGAAGGGGCAGGGGAGGATGAGCAGTTCTTC. V is TRBV27 and J is TRBJ2-1; either TRBD1 or TRBD2 may fit D (6 bases each). V lost 4 bases and J 8 bases, leaving 18 bases between the germline ends. Germline V gives CDR1 MNHEY, CDR2 SMNVEV (reference sequence). The CDR3 consists of 15 residues.

The V and J genes are TRBV5-4 and TRBJ2-1; perhaps D is TRBD1 or TRBD2 (5 bases each). The V and J ends lost 2 bases and 0 bases respectively, with 9 bases between them. The CDR3 is made up of 15 amino acids. Germline V CDR1 and CDR2: SGHNT, YYREEE (reference sequence). The DNA for the CDR3 is TGTGCCAGCAGCTTTTCCGGGGCCTCCTACAATGAGCAGTTCTTC. Protein: CASSFSGASYNEQFF.

As concerns this clone: The same CDR3 can be traced to other DNA sequences in this sample. The chain recombines TRBV18 with TRBJ2-7; 8 positions match TRBD2. This CDR3 has 13 residues. V trimming: 3 bases; J trimming: 6 bases; junction bases outside the gene matches: 4. Germline V gene data show CDR1 as KGHSH and CDR2 as LQKENI. The DNA for the CDR3 is TGTGCCAGCTCACCGGGACTAGTCGGCGAGCAGTACTTC. This translates into CASSPGLVGEQYF.

The chain links TRBV11-2 to TRBJ2-3; the match to TRBD2 covers 9 bases. Per germline, CDR1 SGHAT and CDR2 FQNNGV. Trimming took 2 bases from V and 0 from J; bases not matched to a gene: 9. This CDR3 is built from 18 residues. CDR3 amino acids: CASSLWSWREGSTDTQYF. CDR3 DNA sequence: TGTGCCAGCAGCTTATGGTCCTGGCGGGAGGGCAGCACAGATACGCAGTATTTT.

The chain recombines TRBV10-2 with TRBJ1-5; 9 bases agree with TRBD1. This CDR3 region has 14 residues. Unmatched junction bases numbered 3, after V lost 6 bases and J lost 3 bases. CDR1 and CDR2 from the germline V gene are WSHSY and SAAADI. In DNA, the CDR3 is TGCGCCAGCAGCGACAGGGGGTTCAATCAGCCCCAGCATTTT. Translation: CASSDRGFNQPQHF.

This rearrangement joins TRBV18 to TRBJ1-6, with D possibly being TRBD1 (6 bases). Per the germline V gene, CDR1 is KGHSH and CDR2 is LQKENI. V lost 2 bases and J 7 bases, leaving 12 bases between the germline ends. The CDR3 consists of 15 residues. The CDR3 sequence: CASSPEGGHNSPLHF. In nucleotides, the CDR3 is TGTGCCAGCTCACCAGAGGGGGGGCACAATTCACCCCTCCACTTT.

This clone appeared a few times. V gene TRBV13 combines with J gene TRBJ1-6, with 7 positions matching TRBD1. CDR3 size: 14 residues. Per the germline V gene, CDR1 is PRHDT and CDR2 is FYEKMQ (reference sequence). The ends lost 5 bases at V and 11 bases at J; junction bases unmatched: 9. CDR3 amino acids: CASSVQGRTPPLHF. As DNA, the CDR3 is TGTGCCAGCAGCGTACAGGGGAGAACTCCACCCCTCCACTTT.

V gene TRBV27 combines with J gene TRBJ2-2, with 9 bases identical to TRBD2. The junction had 10 bases not matched to a gene; V was cut back by 5 bases and J by 6 bases. Germline V gene sequence: CDR1 MNHEY, CDR2 SMNVEV (reference sequence). This CDR3 spans 16 amino acids. The CDR3 reads CASSPRPSGTSGELFF. CDR3 bases: TGTGCCAGCAGTCCACGCCCTAGCGGGACGTCCGGGGAGCTGTTTTTT.

The rearrangement uses TRBV18 and TRBJ2-3; D unresolved. Per germline, CDR1 KGHSH and CDR2 LQKENI. This CDR3 spans 13 amino acids. V gave up 0 bases and J gave up 10 bases, with 11 bases separating them. The CDR3 sequence: CASSPPDRSAQYF. Here the CDR3 DNA reads TGTGCCAGCTCACCACCGGACCGATCGGCGCAGTATTTT.

The chain links TRBV29-1 to TRBJ1-5, with a possible D match to TRBD1 (5 bases). Trimming left V 3 bases short and J 2 bases short, with 14 bases between. CDR1 SQVTM and CDR2 ANQGSEA come from the germline V gene. The CDR3 runs 15 residues. The CDR3 protein is CSVDEGRGGNQPQHF. The CDR3 region has the DNA TGCAGCGTTGACGAGGGGCGAGGTGGCAATCAGCCCCAGCATTTT.

V and J are TRBV7-9 and TRBJ2-4, with D possibly matching TRBD2 (6 bases). Germline V gene lookup returns CDR1 SEHNR and CDR2 FQNEAQ (reference sequence). The CDR3 is 16 residues long. The V end lost 1 base, the J end lost 0 bases, and 10 bases lay between the germline ends. CDR3 in amino acids: CASSLGDFRAKNIQYF. The CDR3 bases are TGTGCCAGCAGCTTAGGGGACTTTCGAGCCAAAAACATTCAGTACTTC.

The DNA for the CDR3 is TGTGCCAGCTCACCACCGGGACAAGACACCGGGGAGCTGTTTTTT. This gives the protein CASSPPGQDTGELFF. The chain links TRBV18 to TRBJ2-2; D possibly corresponds to TRBD1 (6 bases). Germline V gene data show CDR1 as KGHSH and CDR2 as LQKENI. This CDR3 spans 15 amino acids. Trimming cost V 0 bases and J 3 bases, with 8 bases left between them.

The chain carries TRBV14 and TRBJ2-3; 8 bases align to TRBD2. The CDR3 contains 14 residues. The V gene end was trimmed by 10 bases and the J gene end by 2 bases; junction bases not matched to a gene: 8. Germline loops: CDR1 SGHDN, CDR2 FVKESK. The DNA for the CDR3 is TGTGCCACCTCTCCAGCGGGAGTCACAGATACGCAGTATTTT. It is translated as CATSPAGVTDTQYF.

Regarding this clone: Other nucleotide sequences in the sample specify the same CDR3. The chain is built from TRBV6-5 and TRBJ2-7; D ambiguous. CDR1 MNHEY and CDR2 SVGAGI come from the germline V gene. V dropped 0 bases and J dropped 3 bases, with 12 bases sitting between them. This CDR3 has 15 amino acids. The CDR3 sequence is CASSYSWHSNYEQYF. As DNA, the CDR3 is TGTGCCAGCAGTTACTCATGGCACTCCAACTACGAGCAGTACTTC.

This clone was counted once. The chain combines TRBV11-2 with TRBJ2-2; D might be TRBD1 (6 bases). Deletions cut 3 bases from V and 6 bases from J, with 26 bases between. This CDR3 is built from 19 residues. CDR1 SGHAT and CDR2 FQNNGV come from the germline V gene. The CDR3 here is CASSFTDRRSPGRPGELFF. The CDR3 DNA reads as TGTGCCAGCAGCTTTACGGACAGACGCAGCCCTGGGAGACCCGGGGAGCTGTTTTTT.

This chain uses TRBV11-2 with TRBJ2-3; D remains unclear. V was cut by 1 base and J by 5 bases, with 10 bases left in between. The length of the CDR3 is 14 residues. Looked up from germline, CDR1 is SGHAT and CDR2 is FQNNGV. CDR3 sequence reads: CASSLGPGQDTQYF. In DNA form, the CDR3 reads TGTGCCAGCAGCTTAGGGCCAGGCCAAGATACGCAGTATTTT.

This clone has just one count. The chain links TRBV5-1 to TRBJ2-3, with 7 bases that match TRBD2. The J segment lost 2 bases and the V segment lost 7 bases, leaving 13 bases of the junction unmatched. The CDR3 sequence is 16 residues long. From germline, CDR1 is SGHRS and CDR2 YFSETQ. The CDR3 protein is CASRLSPSGSTDTQYF. The CDR3 nucleotides are TGCGCCAGCCGATTGAGCCCTAGCGGTTCCACAGATACGCAGTATTTT. Full variable domain (missing parts from reference TRBV5-1 and TRBJ2-3): KAGVTQTPRYLIKTRGQQVTLSCSPISGHRSVSWYQQTPGQGLQFLFEYFSETQRNKGNFPGRFSGRQFSNSRSEMNVSTLELGDSALYLCASRLSPSGSTDTQYFGPGTRLTVL.

This clone was detected a few times. This chain links TRBV6-4 with TRBJ1-5; D uncertain. V lost 3 bases and J 2 bases, leaving 8 bases between the germline ends. This CDR3 has 14 residues. Germline CDR1 and CDR2: MRHNA and SNTAGT. The chain's CDR3 is CASSEMGGNQPQHF. As DNA, the CDR3 is TGTGCCAGCAGTGAGATGGGTGGCAATCAGCCCCAGCATTTT.

The count of this clone is one. The chain combines TRBV9 with TRBJ1-6; no definite D call. CDR1 and CDR2 from the germline V gene are SGDLS and YYNGEE. This CDR3 comprises 14 residues. Deletions cut 2 bases from V and 8 bases from J, with 11 bases between. DNA of the CDR3: TGTGCCAGCAGCGTCCAAGGAGCTCATTCACCCCTCCACTTT. Its protein is CASSVQGAHSPLHF.

This clone was counted once. The CDR3 protein is CSVEDRGRERSPLHF. DNA for the CDR3: TGCAGCGTTGAAGATCGTGGCAGGGAACGTTCACCCCTCCACTTT. This chain connects TRBV29-1 to TRBJ1-6; tentative D call: TRBD1 (5 bases). The germline V gene has CDR1 SQVTM and CDR2 ANQGSEA. This CDR3 is built from 15 residues. The V gene lost 0 bases and the J gene lost 9 bases, with 15 bases spanning the gap.

This rearrangement joins TRBV6-1 to TRBJ1-5; 8 bases map to TRBD1. The germline CDR1 and CDR2 sequences are MNHNS and SASEGT. Germline trimming cut 2 bases from V and 3 bases from J; bases unmatched to any gene: 3. The CDR3 has 15 residues. The CDR3 DNA reads TGTGCCAGCAGTGAACAGGACAGGGCCAATCAGCCCCAGCATTTT. Its translation is CASSEQDRANQPQHF.

The chain links TRBV7-9 to TRBJ2-1; 9 nucleotides align to TRBD2. CDR1 SEHNR and CDR2 FQNEAQ come from the germline V gene (reference sequence). This CDR3 has 16 residues. V lost 5 bases to trimming and J lost 2 bases; unmatched junction nucleotides: 7. The CDR3 loop reads CASSISGRNPYNEQFF. The CDR3 DNA reads as TGTGCCAGCAGCATTAGCGGGAGAAATCCCTACAATGAGCAGTTCTTC.

The rearrangement joins TRBV28 to TRBJ2-1; D call uncertain. V gave up 2 bases and J gave up 5 bases, with 13 bases separating them. Germline V gene lookup returns CDR1 MDHEN and CDR2 SYDVKM. CDR3 length equals 15 residues. CDR3 DNA sequence: TGTGCCAGCAGTTTACCTAGTTTCTCGCACAATGAGCAGTTCTTC. It translates to CASSLPSFSHNEQFF.